Included here is one T cell receptor (beta chain) sequence, with context. Data came from immunoSEQ multiplex PCR; TCRdb stores just in-frame clones and leaves some out. This repertoire shows more than 250,000 clones, about 91% found once; its top ten account for 1.5% to 2%. One Seattle source followed patients from active infection through their disease course. The data were taken from a study of blood T cell repertoires in COVID-19. V gave up 0 bases and J gave up 4 bases, with 13 bases separating them. The CDR3 is made up of 14 amino acids. In germline, CDR1 is GTSNPN, CDR2 SVGIG (reference sequence).

Material: peripheral blood. The genes are TRBV30 and TRBJ2-7; D may be TRBD2 (5 bases). The TCR was taken from a woman aged 25-40 years with COVID-19, enrolled during active disease. The CDR3, as DNA: TGTGCCTGGAGTGTACTCGGGATGGGGTACGAGCAGTACTTC. Protein sequence: CAWSVLGMGYEQYF.